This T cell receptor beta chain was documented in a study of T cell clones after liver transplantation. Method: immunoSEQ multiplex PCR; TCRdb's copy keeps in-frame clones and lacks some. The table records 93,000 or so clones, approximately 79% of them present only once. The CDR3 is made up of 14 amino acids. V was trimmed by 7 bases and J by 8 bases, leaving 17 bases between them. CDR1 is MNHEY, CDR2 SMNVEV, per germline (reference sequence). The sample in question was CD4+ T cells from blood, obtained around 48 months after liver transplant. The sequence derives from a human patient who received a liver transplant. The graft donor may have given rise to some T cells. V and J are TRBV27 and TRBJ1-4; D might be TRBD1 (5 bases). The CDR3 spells CASKKTDREEKLFF. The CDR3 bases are TGTGCCAGCAAAAAGACAGACCGGGAGGAAAAACTGTTTTTT.